The clone carrying this T cell receptor (beta chain) was seen just once. The sample originates from a study of blood T cell repertoires in COVID-19. On the study more broadly: COVID-19 samples collected from the United States, Italy and Spain covered acute and convalescent phases. PBMCs, B-cell-depleted T cells, or T cells provided the cDNA or gDNA that made up the material.

Per the original data handling: Using reference gene primer amplification, nucleated cell counts were estimated. Some clones are missing from TCRdb's copy, which holds only in-frame ones; the method was immunoSEQ multiplex PCR. That table furnishes V, J and clone size, whereas the DNA furnished D and trimming. The sample yields around 200,000 clones, about 84% seen once. The source of this sequence is a human donor in a cohort sampled during active COVID-19. Sequences were obtained from peripheral blood.

The CDR3 here is CAARPYTGELFF. CDR3 nucleotide sequence: TGTGCCGCGAGGCCATACACCGGGGAGCTGTTTTTT. The chain has TRBV10-3 and TRBJ2-2; D is ambiguous. The CDR3 is 12 amino acids. Germline V CDR1 and CDR2: ENHRY, SYGVKD. The ends were cut back, 11 bases at V and 3 bases at J, with 10 bases in the middle.